This T cell receptor beta chain was retrieved from a study of shared clonotypes between healthy human individuals. Libraries were prepared by immunoSEQ multiplex PCR; TCRdb keeps only in-frame clonotypes and omits some of them. In the table there are millions of clones, 85% to 95% of which are singletons. On this clone itself: The sample contains more than one DNA sequence encoding this CDR3.

Germline-derived CDR1 and CDR2 are KGHSH and LQKENI. The germline V and J ends were trimmed by 2 bases and 8 bases, with 6 bases remaining between them. The CDR3 loop spans 11 amino acids. The clonotype originates from a man aged 18 to 35 in good health. V usage is TRBV18 and J usage is TRBJ1-1; D remains ambiguous. Sequencing was done on a sample of naive CD4+ T cells sorted from blood. The subset was: CD45RA+ positively selected. The CDR3 loop reads CASSPDREAFF. In DNA, the CDR3 is TGTGCCAGCTCACCAGACCGGGAAGCTTTCTTT.